A single sample gave rise to the 21 T cell receptor beta chains below, sequenced in a study of OX40 agonist ivuxolimab in advanced cancers. This table comes from immunoSEQ multiplex PCR, and its TCRdb copy is limited to in-frame clones, with some not included. This sample has tens of thousands of clones, with approximately 92% found just once. The source material was CD4+ or CD8+ T cells sorted from blood, sampled in a trial of the OX40 agonist ivuxolimab. The receptors here all came from an adult with an advanced solid tumor such as melanoma, head and neck, liver or kidney cancer.

The CDR3 coding sequence is TGTGCCAGCAGTTTGCTAGCGGGAGAGAAATACAATGAGCAGTTCTTC. It codes for CASSLLAGEKYNEQFF. The chain has TRBV25-1 and TRBJ2-1, with 10 bases that match TRBD2. The ends lost 5 bases at V and 4 bases at J; junction bases unmatched: 8. This CDR3 is built from 16 residues. Germline CDR1 and CDR2: MGHDK and SYGVNS.

The rearrangement joins TRBV5-1 to TRBJ2-5; 11 positions agree with TRBD2. The J call is doubtful: the DNA matches TRBJ2-7 better. The germline V gene has CDR1 SGHRS and CDR2 YFSETQ. The CDR3 length is 16 residues. CDR3 sequence reads: CASSLGLAGTIYEQYF. In DNA form, the CDR3 reads TGCGCCAGCAGCTTGGGACTAGCGGGGACCATCTACGAGCAGTACTTC.

The gene calls are TRBV6-5 and TRBJ2-1; 8 bases are shared with TRBD2. The CDR3 sequence is 14 residues long. V dropped 5 bases and J dropped 6; count of bases not matched to a gene: 6. Looked up from germline, CDR1 is MNHEY and CDR2 is SVGAGI. This chain's CDR3 is CASSLSGGRNEQFF. The CDR3 DNA reads TGTGCCAGCAGTCTCAGCGGGGGTCGCAATGAGCAGTTCTTC.

The gene calls are TRBV27 and TRBJ2-7; D is perhaps TRBD2 (5 bases). Trimming removed 7 bases from V and 5 bases from J, with 9 bases in between. The CDR3 extends over 11 amino acids. Germline V gene sequence: CDR1 MNHEY, CDR2 SMNVEV (reference sequence). DNA of the CDR3: TGTGCCAGCAACCGGCGGGACGAGCAGTACTTC. It encodes CASNRRDEQYF.

This clone was picked up one time. The V gene is TRBV15, the J gene TRBJ2-3; 9 bases align to TRBD2. Germline CDR1 reads LNHNV; CDR2 reads YYDKDF (reference sequence). V lost 5 bases and J lost 1; bases outside the gene matches: 10. This CDR3 region has 17 residues. The CDR3 region is CATSGLAGGSRTDTQYF. The DNA of the CDR3 is TGTGCCACCAGCGGCCTCGCGGGGGGGAGTCGCACAGATACGCAGTATTTT.

The CDR3 DNA follows: TGTGCCAGCAGTTTGGGCGTTACCTACGAGCAGTACTTC. Translated, it gives CASSLGVTYEQYF. The chain couples TRBV27 to TRBJ2-7; D remains ambiguous. V dropped 3 bases and J dropped 2 bases, with 8 bases sitting between them. The CDR3 spans 13 residues. Germline V gives CDR1 MNHEY, CDR2 SMNVEV (reference sequence).

The chain uses TRBV19 and TRBJ1-4; maybe TRBD1 (5 bases). The CDR3 length is 14 residues. V lost 3 bases and J lost 5, with 10 bases in between. Germline CDR1 reads LNHDA; CDR2 reads SQIVND (reference sequence). Here the CDR3 DNA reads TGTGCCAGTAGTATCTGGGACTTGAATGAAAAACTGTTTTTT. It is translated as CASSIWDLNEKLFF. Together with reference TRBV19 and TRBJ1-4, the CDR3 gives the full variable domain: DGGITQSPKYLFRKEGQNVTLSCEQNLNHDAMYWYRQDPGQGLRLIYYSQIVNDFQKGDIAEGYSVSREKKESFPLTVTSAQKNPTAFYLCASSIWDLNEKLFFGSGTQLSVL.

The chain couples TRBV19 to TRBJ1-5, with D uncertain. The CDR3 runs 15 residues. The germline V gene has CDR1 LNHDA and CDR2 SQIVND (reference sequence). Trimming took 3 bases from V and 0 from J, leaving 9 bases between them. The CDR3 sequence is CASSIGWSSNQPQHF. CDR3 nucleotides: TGTGCCAGTAGTATTGGGTGGAGTAGCAATCAGCCCCAGCATTTT.

The J gene is TRBJ2-2, the V gene TRBV28; D call uncertain. The CDR3 is made up of 12 amino acids. The V end lost 3 bases, the J end lost 4 bases, and 3 bases lay between the germline ends. Germline V gives CDR1 MDHEN, CDR2 SYDVKM. The CDR3: CASSFSTGELFF. In DNA, the CDR3 is TGTGCCAGCAGTTTTAGCACCGGGGAGCTGTTTTTT.

The rearrangement links TRBV11-3 to TRBJ1-1; possibly TRBD1 for D (5 bases). The V end was cut by 4 bases, the J end by 7 bases, with 7 bases between. This CDR3 contains 11 residues. The germline V gene has CDR1 SGHNT and CDR2 YENEEA. DNA for the CDR3: TGTGCCAGCAGCTCGGGGGTTGAAGCTTTCTTT. Its translation: CASSSGVEAFF.

DNA for the CDR3: TGTGCCAGCAGTTTAGCTCTCGACACTGAAGCTTTCTTT. It specifies CASSLALDTEAFF. The chain employs TRBV27 and TRBJ1-1, with D uncertain. V dropped 2 bases and J dropped 3 bases, with 7 bases sitting between them. Germline loops: CDR1 MNHEY, CDR2 SMNVEV (reference sequence). The CDR3 extends over 13 amino acids.

The chain employs TRBV7-6 and TRBJ2-5; unclear D gene. The ends were cut back, 5 bases at V and 5 bases at J, with 21 bases in the middle. The germline gives CDR1 SGHVS, CDR2 FNYEAQ. CDR3 size: 16 residues. The CDR3 is CASSLPLGSTGETQYF. CDR3 DNA sequence: TGTGCCAGCAGCCTACCCTTGGGCAGCACCGGGGAGACCCAGTACTTC. The variable domain in full, with the rest retrieved from reference TRBV7-6 and TRBJ2-5, is GAGVSQSPRYKVTKRGQDVALRCDPISGHVSLYWYRQALGQGPEFLTYFNYEAQQDKSGLPNDRFSAERPEGSISTLTIQRTEQRDSAMYRCASSLPLGSTGETQYFGPGTRLLVL.

The chain carries TRBV7-9 and TRBJ2-7; a possible D gene is TRBD2 (5 bases). Germline loops: CDR1 SEHNR, CDR2 FQNEAQ (reference sequence). V was trimmed by 0 bases and J by 2 bases, leaving 8 bases between them. The CDR3 is made up of 14 amino acids. CDR3 protein: CASSLAAEAYEQYF. The DNA for the CDR3 is TGTGCCAGCAGCTTAGCAGCGGAGGCCTACGAGCAGTACTTC.

The chain has TRBV1 and TRBJ2-4; the D call in the table, TRBD2, was not verified against the DNA. TRBV1 is a documented pseudogene. CDR3 size: 21 residues. CDR3 residues: CTSSPTTGPRRRESGKNIQYF. The CDR3 DNA follows: TGCACCAGCAGCCCCACAACCGGACCGCGCCGGAGGGAGTCTGGCAAAAACATTCAGTACTTC.

The gene calls are TRBV27 and TRBJ2-3, with D perhaps TRBD2 (5 bases). V lost 4 bases, J lost 8 bases, and 7 bases lay in between. The CDR3 contains 11 residues. The germline CDR1 and CDR2 sequences are MNHEY and SMNVEV (reference sequence). The CDR3 protein is CASSYGSTQYF. CDR3 DNA sequence: TGTGCCAGCAGTTATGGGAGTACGCAGTATTTT.

The rearrangement links TRBV5-4 to TRBJ1-2, with D hard to call. This CDR3 is built from 15 residues. With 2 bases removed from V and 2 bases from J, the gap between germline ends came to 13 bases. Germline CDR1 SGHNT, CDR2 YYREEE (reference sequence). CDR3 sequence (DNA): TGTGCCAGCAGCTTCGGCATCCCAGAAAACTATGGCTACACCTTC. It codes for CASSFGIPENYGYTF.

The rearrangement links TRBV19 to TRBJ2-1; TRBD2 might be the D (6 bases). Germline V CDR1 and CDR2: LNHDA, SQIVND (reference sequence). This CDR3 is built from 13 residues. V shed 4 bases and J shed 3 bases, with 7 bases lying between them. The CDR3 DNA sequence: TGTGCCAGTAGTACGGGACTCTACAATGAGCAGTTCTTC. Its protein is CASSTGLYNEQFF.

The CDR3: CASSLRRGSSYEQYF. CDR3 nucleotide sequence: TGTGCCAGCAGCTTAAGGCGGGGGAGCTCCTACGAGCAGTACTTC. The rearrangement joins TRBV7-3 to TRBJ2-5; TRBD2 aligns across 7 bases. The J call is uncertain, as TRBJ2-7 better fits the DNA end. The CDR3 is 15 amino acids. Germline V gene sequence: CDR1 SGHTA, CDR2 FQGTGA.

V gene TRBV27 combines with J gene TRBJ2-7; 9 bases agree with TRBD2. CDR3 length: 17 amino acids. Germline V CDR1 and CDR2: MNHEY, SMNVEV (reference sequence). Losses at the gene ends were 3 bases for V and 3 bases for J; bases not matched to a gene: 12. In DNA form, the CDR3 reads TGTGCCAGCAGTTTGGCTAGCGGGATCGGTGGGCTCTACGAGCAGTACTTC. Its protein product is CASSLASGIGGLYEQYF.

The chain couples TRBV9 to TRBJ2-7; D is uncertain. The CDR3 contains 15 residues. Deletions cut 1 base from V and 2 bases from J, with 13 bases between. CDR1 and CDR2 (germline): SGDLS, YYNGEE. This CDR3 reads CASSVSRAPTYEQYF. The DNA for the CDR3 is TGTGCCAGCAGCGTAAGCAGAGCGCCAACCTACGAGCAGTACTTC.

The V call is TRBV28, the J call TRBJ2-7, with D possibly being TRBD1 (6 bases). CDR1 and CDR2 (germline): MDHEN, SYDVKM. V was shortened by 8 bases and J by 0 bases, with 11 bases between the two germline ends. The CDR3 loop spans 13 amino acids. The CDR3 reads CASGVGASYEQYF. The CDR3, as DNA: TGTGCCAGCGGGGTGGGGGCCTCCTACGAGCAGTACTTC. The whole variable domain, remainder taken from reference TRBV28 and TRBJ2-7, is DVKVTQSSRYLVKRTGEKVFLECVQDMDHENMFWYRQDPGLGLRLIYFSYDVKMKEKGDIPEGYSVSREKKERFSLILESASTNQTSMYLCASGVGASYEQYFGPGTRLTVT.